This record looks at one T cell receptor (beta chain) sequence and its context. Its antigen is not known. Patients with alopecia areata provided lesional scalp punch biopsies as well as peripheral blood. This entry belongs to a study of CD8+ T cells in alopecia areata. Overall study results and limits: Normal scalp had lower clonality than lesional scalp, with alopecia totalis/universalis lesions showing this most strongly. Scalp samples also yield sequences of resident alphabeta T cells from normal skin.

Reverse transcription of extracted RNA yielded cDNA, which provided the sequencing template. Produced via immunoSEQ multiplex PCR; TCRdb's table is partial and in-frame only. The profile covers about 110,000 clones, with under 65% appearing a single time and about 23% taken by the ten largest. The CDR3 length is 16 residues. Per germline, CDR1 PRHDT and CDR2 FYEKMQ (reference sequence). Between the trimmed V and J ends, which lost 5 bases and 0 bases, there was a span of 17 bases. V is TRBV13 and J is TRBJ2-7, with D perhaps TRBD2 (6 bases). The sequencing input was NKG2D-low CD8+ T cells sorted from blood. This sequence was found in a human donor with alopecia areata. The CDR3 nucleotides are TGTGCCAGCAGCCCCACCGGGACTGAAAGCTCCTACGAGCAGTACTTC. Its translation is CASSPTGTESSYEQYF.